Below are 27 T cell receptor beta chains sequenced from a single sample in a study of OX40 agonist ivuxolimab in advanced cancers. Repertoires were generated with immunoSEQ multiplex PCR, while TCRdb's copy carries only in-frame clones and drops some. The sample records some 70,000 clones, 91% being singletons. The sample consisted of CD4+ or CD8+ T cells sorted from blood, taken in a trial of the OX40 agonist ivuxolimab. The receptors were sampled from an adult with an advanced solid tumor such as melanoma, head and neck, liver or kidney cancer.

This CDR3 is CASGTFGTDSGNTIYF. The CDR3 DNA reads as TGTGCCAGCGGCACCTTCGGGACAGACTCTGGAAACACCATATATTTT. The chain recombines TRBV6-6 with TRBJ1-3; TRBD1 agrees at 7 bases. CDR3 length: 16 amino acids. CDR1 is MNHNY, CDR2 SVGAGI, per germline (reference sequence). Unmatched junction bases numbered 10, after V lost 8 bases and J lost 0 bases.

The CDR3 bases are TGTGCCAGCAGCCCCCGGACCCCCTCTGAGCAGTACTTC. This codes for CASSPRTPSEQYF. The chain links TRBV7-9 to TRBJ2-7; no clear D gene. V was shortened by 5 bases and J by 7 bases, with 15 bases between the two germline ends. Looked up from germline, CDR1 is SEHNR and CDR2 is FQNEAQ (reference sequence). The CDR3 has 13 residues. The full variable domain, in which reference TRBV7-9 and TRBJ2-7 provide the parts outside the CDR3, is DTGVSQNPRHKITKRGQNVTFRCDPISEHNRLYWYRQTLGQGPEFLTYFQNEAQLEKSRLLSDRFSAERPKGSFSTLEIQRTEQGDSAMYLCASSPRTPSEQYFGPGTRLTVT.

The chain carries TRBV18 and TRBJ2-7, with a weak D call TRBD2 (6 bases). The V and J ends lost 0 bases and 5 bases respectively, with 11 bases between them. The CDR3 is made up of 14 amino acids. Germline CDR1 is KGHSH and CDR2 is LQKENI. The CDR3 here is CASSPPGLPHEQYF. In nucleotides, the CDR3 is TGTGCCAGCTCACCACCGGGACTCCCCCACGAGCAGTACTTC.

The V gene is TRBV7-2, the J gene TRBJ1-1, with 9 bases lining up with TRBD1. There are 15 residues in the CDR3. V dropped 5 bases and J dropped 4; count of bases not matched to a gene: 8. CDR1 is SGHTA and CDR2 is FQGNSA in the germline V gene. Here the CDR3 DNA reads TGTGCCAGCAGCCCACAGGGGGCGCAGGGCACTGAAGCTTTCTTT. Its translation is CASSPQGAQGTEAFF. Variable domain in full (rest from reference TRBV7-2 and TRBJ1-1): GAGVSQSPSNKVTEKGKDVELRCDPISGHTALYWYRQSLGQGLEFLIYFQGNSAPDKSGLPSDRFSAERTGGSVSTLTIQRTQQEDSAVYLCASSPQGAQGTEAFFGQGTRLTVV.

V is TRBV11-2 and J is TRBJ2-5; 8 bases are a match to TRBD2. The J call may be incorrect, as the DNA end agrees better with TRBJ2-7. The CDR3 contains 13 residues. Germline assignment: CDR1 SGHAT and CDR2 FQNNGV. The CDR3 is CASSSRTSFEQYF. In DNA, the CDR3 is TGTGCCAGCAGCTCGCGGACTAGCTTCGAGCAGTACTTC.

The rearrangement uses TRBV4-1 and TRBJ2-2, with TRBD2 identical over 8 bases. With 0 bases clipped from V and 7 bases from J, the junction kept 22 bases outside the gene matches. Germline values: CDR1 MGHRA, CDR2 YSYEKL. The CDR3 length is 21 residues. The CDR3 protein is CASSQDLEGLVGGVARGELFF. Here the CDR3 DNA reads TGCGCCAGCAGCCAAGATCTTGAGGGATTAGTCGGGGGGGTCGCCCGCGGGGAGCTGTTTTTT.

The chain employs TRBV6-4 and TRBJ1-3; D is unresolved. Germline-derived CDR1 and CDR2 are MRHNA and SNTAGT. This CDR3 is built from 16 residues. V was cut by 2 bases and J by 4 bases, with 15 bases left in between. CDR3 in amino acids: CASSDVWARRGNTIYF. The CDR3 nucleotides read TGTGCCAGCAGTGACGTGTGGGCTCGCCGCGGAAACACCATATATTTT.

Notes on this clone: A junction boundary mismatches the germline segment, possibly from a read error. The rearrangement links TRBV11-2 to TRBJ2-1, with D tentatively TRBD1 (6 bases). The CDR3 has 15 amino acids. In germline, CDR1 is SGHAT, CDR2 FQNNGV. CDR3 DNA sequence: TGTGCCAGCAGTTTAGGGGGAAGCTCCTACAATGAGCAGTTCTTC. Translated: CASSLGGSSYNEQFF.

CDR3 sequence (DNA): TGCGCCAGCAGCTGGGGACAGGGGAGGGAGACCCAGTACTTC. Its translation: CASSWGQGRETQYF. V and J are TRBV5-1 and TRBJ2-5; 10 bases align to TRBD1. CDR3 length equals 14 residues. Germline V CDR1 and CDR2: SGHRS, YFSETQ. Losses at the gene ends were 3 bases for V and 5 bases for J; bases not matched to a gene: 4.

The gene calls are TRBV28 and TRBJ1-2, with TRBD1 matching 9 bases. The CDR3 length is 16 residues. CDR1 MDHEN and CDR2 SYDVKM come from the germline V gene. Trimming removed 2 bases from V and 2 bases from J; junction bases left unmatched: 6. The CDR3 nucleotides read TGTGCCAGCAGTTTAGGGACCGGGACAGGGAACTATGGCTACACCTTC. This translates into CASSLGTGTGNYGYTF.

This clone was counted a few times. The V and J genes are TRBV7-9 and TRBJ1-1; maybe TRBD1 (5 bases). V was trimmed by 4 bases and J by 1 base, leaving 7 bases between them. The CDR3 consists of 13 residues. CDR1 and CDR2 from the germline V gene are SEHNR and FQNEAQ (reference sequence). The CDR3 bases are TGTGCCAGCAGCTACGACAGGAACACTGAAGCTTTCTTT. It is translated as CASSYDRNTEAFF.

V and J are TRBV2 and TRBJ1-2, with D uncertain. CDR1 and CDR2 from the germline V gene are SNHLY and FYNNEI. This CDR3 spans 13 amino acids. V lost 6 bases, J lost 7 bases, and 15 bases lay in between. The CDR3 is CASSLLISGGYTF. The CDR3 coding sequence is TGTGCCAGCAGCCTGTTGATCTCGGGTGGCTACACCTTC.

This chain links TRBV6-5 with TRBJ1-6, with no clear D. CDR3 length: 13 residues. Germline-derived CDR1 and CDR2 are MNHEY and SVGAGI. With 0 bases removed from V and 10 bases from J, the gap between germline ends came to 7 bases. The CDR3 here is CASSYSRMSPLHF. The CDR3 DNA sequence: TGTGCCAGCAGTTACTCGAGGATGTCACCCCTCCACTTT.

The rearrangement joins TRBV6-5 to TRBJ2-7; possible D gene TRBD1, 7 bases. Trimming pared 8 bases from V and 2 bases from J, leaving 13 bases between. The CDR3 is 13 amino acids. CDR1 and CDR2 from the germline V gene are MNHEY and SVGAGI. This CDR3 reads CASGRDRAYEQYF. CDR3 DNA: TGTGCCAGCGGGCGGGACAGAGCCTACGAGCAGTACTTC.

The chain links TRBV6-5 to TRBJ1-2, with D maybe TRBD1 (5 bases). V was shortened by 4 bases and J by 6 bases, with 9 bases between the two germline ends. CDR1 and CDR2 from the germline V gene are MNHEY and SVGAGI. The CDR3 runs 12 residues. The CDR3 loop reads CASSFRGDGYTF. CDR3 bases: TGTGCCAGCAGTTTTAGGGGCGATGGCTACACCTTC.

This chain connects TRBV12-2 to TRBJ2-1; the table's D call TRBD1 went unverified against the DNA. TRBV12-2 is a documented pseudogene. The CDR3 runs 12 residues. The CDR3: CARPTGRNEQFF. CDR3 DNA: TGTGCAAGACCGACAGGGCGGAATGAGCAGTTCTTC.

This clone was recorded only once. V is TRBV27 and J is TRBJ1-1, with D hard to call. The CDR3 spans 14 residues. V lost 5 bases, J lost 2 bases, and 12 bases lay in between. Germline CDR1 and CDR2: MNHEY and SMNVEV (reference sequence). The CDR3 sequence is CASSPWAKNTEAFF. CDR3 in DNA: TGTGCCAGCAGTCCTTGGGCGAAAAACACTGAAGCTTTCTTT.

The CDR3 nucleotides are TGCGCCAGCAGCTTGGGGGGGAACACTGAAGCTTTCTTT. Its protein is CASSLGGNTEAFF. The chain couples TRBV5-1 to TRBJ1-1; the D is unclear. CDR3 length: 13 residues. CDR1 is SGHRS and CDR2 is YFSETQ in the germline V gene. V lost 0 bases, J lost 1 base, and 4 bases lay in between.

The V and J genes are TRBV28 and TRBJ2-7, with D possibly being TRBD1 (6 bases). The CDR3 covers 12 residues. Germline CDR1 MDHEN, CDR2 SYDVKM. V lost 1 base and J 12 bases, leaving 13 bases between the germline ends. The CDR3 spells CASSLLNREPYF. In nucleotides, the CDR3 is TGTGCCAGCAGTTTATTGAACAGGGAACCGTACTTC. Using reference TRBV28 and TRBJ2-7 for the parts outside the CDR3, the full variable domain is DVKVTQSSRYLVKRTGEKVFLECVQDMDHENMFWYRQDPGLGLRLIYFSYDVKMKEKGDIPEGYSVSREKKERFSLILESASTNQTSMYLCASSLLNREPYFGPGTRLTVT.

Notes on this clone: Compared with germline, one end of the junction differs, possibly owing to a read error. The chain has TRBV6-1 and TRBJ2-7; 8 bases match TRBD1. CDR1 is MNHNS and CDR2 is SASEGT in the germline V gene. The CDR3 has 11 amino acids. CDR3 sequence (DNA): TGTGCCAGCAGAGGTGGACAGGGTGCCCACTTC. It yields the protein CASRGGQGAHF.

The chain carries TRBV19 and TRBJ2-1; no clear D gene. This CDR3 spans 11 amino acids. The V end lost 5 bases, the J end lost 7 bases, and 6 bases lay between the germline ends. Germline CDR1 LNHDA, CDR2 SQIVND (reference sequence). This CDR3 is CASSGINEQFF. DNA for the CDR3: TGTGCCAGTAGTGGTATAAATGAGCAGTTCTTC.

In this sample, this clone turned up once. The chain combines TRBV6-5 with TRBJ2-3; D remains unclear. V lost 5 bases and J 5 bases, leaving 8 bases between the germline ends. The CDR3 spans 12 residues. Germline-derived CDR1 and CDR2 are MNHEY and SVGAGI. The CDR3 region is CASSLLGDTQYF. For the CDR3, the DNA is TGTGCCAGCAGTCTCCTTGGAGATACGCAGTATTTT.

The chain has TRBV28 and TRBJ2-1; D unclear. The CDR3 is 16 amino acids. CDR1 is MDHEN, CDR2 SYDVKM, per germline. Trimming took 5 bases from V and 4 from J, leaving 18 bases between them. The CDR3 DNA sequence: TGTGCCAGCAGTCCGCCTAAAGGGATCGGGTACAATGAGCAGTTCTTC. Translating gives CASSPPKGIGYNEQFF. Complete variable domain (other parts from reference TRBV28 and TRBJ2-1): DVKVTQSSRYLVKRTGEKVFLECVQDMDHENMFWYRQDPGLGLRLIYFSYDVKMKEKGDIPEGYSVSREKKERFSLILESASTNQTSMYLCASSPPKGIGYNEQFFGPGTRLTVL.

This rearrangement joins TRBV5-1 to TRBJ1-1; D gene unclear. The CDR3 has 13 residues. V lost 0 bases and J lost 2, with 5 bases in between. Germline V CDR1 and CDR2: SGHRS, YFSETQ. CDR3 nucleotide sequence: TGCGCCAGCAGCTTGGACCTAAACACTGAAGCTTTCTTT. Amino acid sequence: CASSLDLNTEAFF.

The J gene is TRBJ2-3, the V gene TRBV5-4; D gene uncertain. V was cut by 3 bases and J by 6 bases, with 14 bases left in between. The germline V gene has CDR1 SGHNT and CDR2 YYREEE (reference sequence). This CDR3 has 14 residues. The CDR3 reads CASSSAGSRDTQYF. The CDR3 coding sequence is TGTGCCAGCAGCTCAGCAGGTTCCAGGGATACGCAGTATTTT.

The chain couples TRBV18 to TRBJ2-3, with unresolved D. The CDR3 has 15 residues. Looked up from germline, CDR1 is KGHSH and CDR2 is LQKENI. Trimming left V 2 bases short and J 2 bases short, with 11 bases between. The CDR3 nucleotides are TGTGCCAGCTCACCAGCAATAGCTGTCACAGATACGCAGTATTTT. Its protein product is CASSPAIAVTDTQYF.

This clone appeared once. The gene calls are TRBV28 and TRBJ2-7; D gene unclear. The V end lost 6 bases, the J end lost 0 bases, and 21 bases lay between the germline ends. CDR3 length: 17 residues. Germline assignment: CDR1 MDHEN and CDR2 SYDVKM. The CDR3 DNA reads as TGTGCCAGCAGCTCCCGGATTGGGCTCGGAAGCTCCTACGAGCAGTACTTC. Protein: CASSSRIGLGSSYEQYF.